These 15 T cell receptor beta chains originate from one sample sequenced in a study of T cell changes during pregnancy in multiple sclerosis. This table comes from immunoSEQ multiplex PCR, and its TCRdb copy is limited to in-frame clones, with some not included. This sample has tens of thousands of clones, with around 93% found just once. The sequences come from peripheral blood, collected after pregnancy. These receptor sequences come from a female donor with multiple sclerosis, enrolled in a pregnancy study.

The chain has TRBV5-1 and TRBJ2-7, with 8 bases that match TRBD1. This CDR3 is built from 17 residues. Germline lookup yields CDR1 SGHRS and CDR2 YFSETQ. Trimming removed 4 bases from V and 3 bases from J; junction bases left unmatched: 15. CDR3 residues: CASSRGPGQGKNYEQYF. CDR3 sequence (DNA): TGCGCCAGCAGCCGGGGGCCCGGACAGGGCAAAAACTACGAGCAGTACTTC.

The rearrangement uses TRBV13 and TRBJ2-7; maybe TRBD2 (5 bases). From germline, CDR1 is PRHDT and CDR2 FYEKMQ (reference sequence). CDR3 length equals 14 residues. V was cut by 2 bases and J by 5 bases, with 13 bases left in between. Here the CDR3 DNA reads TGTGCCAGCAGCTTATGGGCCGTCGGGGACGAGCAGTACTTC. Residues: CASSLWAVGDEQYF.

A few counts support this clone. The chain carries TRBV27 and TRBJ2-3; TRBD1 aligns across 8 bases. Germline V gives CDR1 MNHEY, CDR2 SMNVEV (reference sequence). The trim removed 4 bases at V and 2 bases at J, leaving 5 bases unmatched. CDR3 size: 15 residues. The CDR3 coding sequence is TGTGCCAGCAGTTCCCGACAGGGGTCCACAGATACGCAGTATTTT. It is translated as CASSSRQGSTDTQYF.

The chain recombines TRBV4-1 with TRBJ2-2, with a tentative D call TRBD2 (6 bases). The CDR3 runs 17 residues. Trimming took off 0 bases at V and 3 bases at J, with 14 bases between the two ends. CDR1 MGHRA and CDR2 YSYEKL come from the germline V gene. CDR3 region: CASSQDRLESDTGELFF. The CDR3 DNA follows: TGCGCCAGCAGCCAAGACCGACTAGAATCGGACACCGGGGAGCTGTTTTTT.

The rearrangement joins TRBV6-1 to TRBJ1-2; 7 bases map to TRBD1. The CDR3 is 14 amino acids. Germline V gives CDR1 MNHNS, CDR2 SASEGT. V dropped 6 bases and J dropped 0; count of bases not matched to a gene: 4. CDR3 DNA: TGTGCCAGCAGAACCGGGACAGCTAACTATGGCTACACCTTC. It encodes CASRTGTANYGYTF.

The table lists this clone with a count of one. V usage is TRBV4-2 and J usage is TRBJ2-5; no clear D gene. V lost 0 bases, J lost 2 bases, and 25 bases lay in between. Germline V CDR1 and CDR2: LGHNA, YNFKEQ. This CDR3 comprises 20 residues. The CDR3 region has the DNA TGTGCCAGCAGCCAAGAAGTTCTTGCAGGTGACACCTTTCAACAAGAGACCCAGTACTTC. It translates to CASSQEVLAGDTFQQETQYF.

The V and J genes are TRBV4-1 and TRBJ2-3; D is possibly TRBD1 (6 bases). Trimming shortened V by 2 bases and J by 5 bases, and 29 bases separated the two germline ends. CDR1 and CDR2 from the germline V gene are MGHRA and YSYEKL. CDR3 size: 20 residues. This chain's CDR3 is CASSQFGWASELKGGDTQYF. The CDR3 region has the DNA TGCGCCAGCAGCCAATTTGGCTGGGCATCGGAGTTGAAAGGGGGAGATACGCAGTATTTT.

The genes are TRBV6-6 and TRBJ2-1, with TRBD2 as a possible D gene (6 bases). V was pared by 6 bases and J by 0 bases, with 12 bases between. The CDR3 runs 15 residues. From germline, CDR1 is MNHNY and CDR2 SVGAGI (reference sequence). CDR3 protein: CASRNRDFSYNEQFF. The CDR3 region has the DNA TGTGCCAGCAGAAACCGGGACTTCTCCTACAATGAGCAGTTCTTC.

CDR3 amino acids: CASSPSSGRTDTQYF. As DNA, the CDR3 is TGTGCCAGCAGCCCTTCTAGCGGGAGAACAGATACGCAGTATTTT. This rearrangement joins TRBV7-9 to TRBJ2-3; TRBD2 agrees at 10 bases. V dropped 5 bases and J dropped 3; count of bases not matched to a gene: 5. This CDR3 is 15 amino acids long. Germline V gene data show CDR1 as SEHNR and CDR2 as FQNEAQ (reference sequence).

V is TRBV6-6 and J is TRBJ1-1; perhaps TRBD1 as D (6 bases). CDR3 length equals 13 residues. In germline, CDR1 is MNHNY, CDR2 SVGAGI (reference sequence). The V end lost 6 bases, the J end lost 8 bases, and 16 bases lay between the germline ends. Here the CDR3 reads CASSPPGHQEAFF. In DNA form, the CDR3 reads TGTGCCAGCAGCCCTCCGGGACACCAAGAAGCTTTCTTT.

V gene TRBV29-1 combines with J gene TRBJ2-7; tentative D call: TRBD2 (6 bases). CDR1 SQVTM and CDR2 ANQGSEA come from the germline V gene. The CDR3 is made up of 12 amino acids. The V gene lost 5 bases and the J gene lost 0 bases, with 8 bases spanning the gap. CDR3 bases: TGCAGCGTTCTCGGGAGCTCCTACGAGCAGTACTTC. This translates into CSVLGSSYEQYF.

The chain recombines TRBV2 with TRBJ1-5; 9 nucleotides match TRBD1. This CDR3 spans 15 amino acids. Per the germline V gene, CDR1 is SNHLY and CDR2 is FYNNEI. The ends lost 5 bases at V and 2 bases at J; junction bases unmatched: 4. As DNA, the CDR3 is TGTGCCAGCAGTTTGACAGGGGGTGGCAATCAGCCCCAGCATTTT. This encodes CASSLTGGGNQPQHF.

The chain combines TRBV5-4 with TRBJ2-2; 14 bases line up with TRBD2. The J segment lost 6 bases and the V segment lost 3 bases, leaving 4 bases of the junction unmatched. This CDR3 is built from 16 residues. Germline V gene data show CDR1 as SGHNT and CDR2 as YYREEE (reference sequence). DNA of the CDR3: TGTGCCAGCAGCTCAGGGACTAGCGGGAGACCCGGGGAGCTGTTTTTT. It yields the protein CASSSGTSGRPGELFF. Supplemented by reference TRBV5-4 and TRBJ2-2, the full variable domain reads ETGVTQSPTHLIKTRGQQVTLRCSSQSGHNTVSWYQQALGQGPQFIFQYYREEENGRGNFPPRFSGLQFPNYSSELNVNALELDDSALYLCASSSGTSGRPGELFFGEGSRLTVL.

The chain employs TRBV7-2 and TRBJ2-7; D unresolved. Germline V CDR1 and CDR2: SGHTA, FQGNSA. The CDR3 extends over 14 amino acids. V gave up 1 base and J gave up 2 bases, with 9 bases separating them. In nucleotides, the CDR3 is TGTGCCAGCAGCTTAGGCGTCGCAACCTACGAGCAGTACTTC. The encoded protein is CASSLGVATYEQYF.

This clone was detected once. The chain couples TRBV5-1 to TRBJ1-2; D remains ambiguous. There are 12 residues in the CDR3. Germline lookup yields CDR1 SGHRS and CDR2 YFSETQ. The germline V and J ends were trimmed by 3 bases and 4 bases, with 7 bases remaining between them. Here the CDR3 reads CASSSAGYGYTF. DNA for the CDR3: TGCGCCAGCAGCTCGGCAGGCTATGGCTACACCTTC.